Below, 19 T cell receptor beta chains from the same sample are listed, as sequenced in a study of response to subunit inactivated influenza vaccine (dated by TCRdb to 2016 to 2019). Libraries were made using RT-PCR. Sequenced on an Illumina HiSeq 2500. Clones were called with MiXCR by TCRdb after fastp trimmed the public reads at Q25, and only in-frame beta chains were retained. Identical CDR3 proteins give one entry, which carries the most common genes and DNA. For this sample there are approximately 530,000 distinct CDR3 sequences; approximately 7.1% appear just once. Over 10% of the sample belongs to the ten largest clones. The material was PBMCs from blood, obtained less than 25 months after vaccination. Every receptor here comes from a man aged 50 to 69 who received an inactivated influenza vaccine. Donor details come from another sample of the same person, matched by shared clones.

The V gene is TRBV18, the J gene TRBJ2-1, with D unresolved. Germline-derived CDR1 and CDR2 are KGHSH and LQKENI. CDR3 length: 13 residues. With 2 bases removed from V and 4 bases from J, the gap between germline ends came to 6 bases. The CDR3 nucleotides read TGTGCCAGCTCACCATTCATTTACAATGAGCAGTTCTTC. Amino acids: CASSPFIYNEQFF.

In this sample, this clonotype turned up a few times. V gene TRBV6-1 combines with J gene TRBJ1-4, with 7 bases fitting TRBD1. This CDR3 spans 13 amino acids. Trimming removed 7 bases from V and 7 bases from J; junction bases left unmatched: 6. CDR1 MNHNS and CDR2 SASEGT come from the germline V gene. The DNA of the CDR3 is TGTGCCAGCACCGCCAGGGGGAGTGAAAAACTGTTTTTT. This sequence encodes CASTARGSEKLFF.

The chain employs TRBV7-8 and TRBJ2-5; 7 positions agree with TRBD2. Germline V gene data show CDR1 as SGHVS and CDR2 as FQNEAQ. The junction had 9 bases not matched to a gene; V was cut back by 3 bases and J by 5 bases. This CDR3 is built from 15 residues. CDR3 sequence: CASSFLNVGGETQYF. The DNA of the CDR3 is TGTGCCAGCAGCTTCCTCAACGTCGGGGGGGAGACCCAGTACTTC.

This clonotype came up a few times. The V gene is TRBV27, the J gene TRBJ1-5; 11 bases map to TRBD1. With V trimmed by 10 bases and J by 7 bases, 6 bases remained unmatched. The CDR3 consists of 13 residues. In germline, CDR1 is MNHEY, CDR2 SMNVEV (reference sequence). The CDR3 is CATGQGAGQPQHF. The CDR3, as DNA: TGTGCCACCGGACAGGGGGCAGGGCAGCCCCAGCATTTT.

This clonotype showed up just a few times. The genes are TRBV7-7 and TRBJ2-5; 10 nucleotides line up with TRBD2. The CDR3 runs 15 residues. The germline gives CDR1 SSHAT, CDR2 FNYEAQ (reference sequence). After removal of 2 bases from V and 4 bases from J, the junction contained 4 bases not matched to a gene. CDR3 in DNA: TGTGCCAGCAGCTTAACTAGCGGGATGGGAGAGACCCAGTACTTC. The encoded protein is CASSLTSGMGETQYF.

This chain uses TRBV20-1 with TRBJ2-1, with 10 nucleotides matching TRBD2. The CDR3 contains 14 residues. Germline CDR1 reads DFQATT; CDR2 reads SNEGSKA (reference sequence). V trimming: 7 bases; J trimming: 9 bases; junction bases outside the gene matches: 12. The chain's CDR3 is CSETLAGVSREQFF. The CDR3 DNA is TGCAGTGAAACTCTAGCGGGAGTTTCGCGTGAGCAGTTCTTC.

About this clonotype: Just one base apart from a much larger clone, this may be a read error. The chain is built from TRBV12-3 or TRBV12-4 and TRBJ2-7; D not certain. There are 12 residues in the CDR3. V lost 8 bases and J 4 bases, leaving 12 bases between the germline ends. In DNA, the CDR3 is TGTGCCAGCGGAACCGAACAGTACGAGCAGTACTTC. It specifies CASGTEQYEQYF.

The table lists this clonotype with a few counts. The gene calls are TRBV6-2 or TRBV6-3 and TRBJ2-7; maybe TRBD1 (6 bases). V shed 8 bases and J shed 4 bases, with 15 bases lying between them. The CDR3 length is 13 residues. Germline V gene data show CDR1 as MNHEY and CDR2 as SVGEGT. CDR3: CASGGQGFYEQYF. For the CDR3, the DNA is TGTGCCAGCGGCGGGCAGGGGTTTTACGAGCAGTACTTC.

This clonotype came up many times. This rearrangement joins TRBV25-1 to TRBJ1-1; D may be TRBD1 (5 bases). V lost 2 bases and J lost 5, with 6 bases in between. CDR3 length equals 12 residues. Germline V CDR1 and CDR2: MGHDK, SYGVNS. CDR3 in DNA: TGTGCCAGCAGTGAAGGGGGAACTGAAGCTTTCTTT. As protein: CASSEGGTEAFF. The full variable domain, its missing parts supplied by reference TRBV25-1 and TRBJ1-1, is EADIYQTPRYLVIGTGKKITLECSQTMGHDKMYWYQQDPGMELHLIHYSYGVNSTEKGDLSSESTVSRIRTEHFPLTLESARPSHTSQYLCASSEGGTEAFFGQGTRLTVV.

This clonotype was observed a few times. V and J are TRBV5-1 and TRBJ1-4, with TRBD1 identical over 9 bases. CDR1 SGHRS and CDR2 YFSETQ come from the germline V gene. This CDR3 contains 15 residues. V was clipped by 0 bases and J by 13 bases; unmatched bases: 10. CDR3 nucleotides: TGCGCCAGCAGCTTGGTTCCGGGACAGGGACTATCACTGTTTTTT. Translated, it gives CASSLVPGQGLSLFF.

At least ten counts were recorded for this clonotype. The V and J genes are TRBV6-5 and TRBJ2-1; 12 nucleotides align to TRBD2. This CDR3 spans 16 amino acids. Germline CDR1 reads MNHEY; CDR2 reads SVGAGI. With 2 bases clipped from V and 7 bases from J, the junction kept 6 bases outside the gene matches. This CDR3 is CASSYSTSGGMNEQFF. The CDR3, as DNA: TGTGCCAGCAGTTACAGCACTAGCGGGGGGATGAATGAGCAGTTCTTC.

This clonotype has at least ten counts. This chain uses TRBV5-1 with TRBJ2-5; D unclear. CDR3 length: 13 amino acids. V lost 2 bases and J 5 bases, leaving 10 bases between the germline ends. CDR1 SGHRS and CDR2 YFSETQ come from the germline V gene. The CDR3 DNA reads TGCGCCAGCAGCTTCAATGCGTTGGAGACCCAGTACTTC. The encoded protein is CASSFNALETQYF. Supplemented by reference TRBV5-1 and TRBJ2-5, the full variable domain reads KAGVTQTPRYLIKTRGQQVTLSCSPISGHRSVSWYQQTPGQGLQFLFEYFSETQRNKGNFPGRFSGRQFSNSRSEMNVSTLELGDSALYLCASSFNALETQYFGPGTRLLVL.

V usage is TRBV5-5 and J usage is TRBJ1-5, with 9 bases aligning to TRBD1. After removal of 4 bases from V and 6 bases from J, the junction contained 8 bases not matched to a gene. Germline CDR1 reads SGHKS; CDR2 reads YYEKEE (reference sequence). The CDR3 extends over 15 amino acids. The CDR3 region has the DNA TGTGCCAGCAGCGTAGCCGGGACAGGGATTCAGCCCCAGCATTTT. It yields the protein CASSVAGTGIQPQHF.

This clonotype appeared many times. The chain is built from TRBV7-9 and TRBJ2-5, with 9 nucleotides matching TRBD1. V was pared by 7 bases and J by 3 bases, with 9 bases of the junction left unmatched. Germline V gene sequence: CDR1 SEHNR, CDR2 FQNEAQ (reference sequence). The CDR3 is made up of 15 amino acids. The CDR3 coding sequence is TGTGCCAGCACAAGTGGGACAGGGTTTAAAGAGACCCAGTACTTC. This gives the protein CASTSGTGFKETQYF.

The sample holds many counts of this clonotype. The chain recombines TRBV7-9 with TRBJ2-7; no reliable D call. The CDR3 is 13 residues long. The germline CDR1 and CDR2 sequences are SEHNR and FQNEAQ (reference sequence). V dropped 5 bases and J dropped 4 bases, with 12 bases sitting between them. This CDR3 is CASSPLRSYEQYF. The CDR3 DNA is TGTGCCAGCAGCCCGCTACGGTCGTACGAGCAGTACTTC.

The sample holds many counts of this clonotype. This sequence joins TRBV5-1 and TRBJ2-1, with a weak D call TRBD2 (6 bases). V was pared by 0 bases and J by 0 bases, with 7 bases between. Germline CDR1 is SGHRS and CDR2 is YFSETQ. CDR3 length: 15 amino acids. The CDR3 region is CASSLGDFSYNEQFF. DNA of the CDR3: TGCGCCAGCAGCTTGGGGGACTTCTCCTACAATGAGCAGTTCTTC.

This chain uses TRBV5-8 with TRBJ2-1; possible D gene TRBD2, 6 bases. Looked up from germline, CDR1 is SGHTS and CDR2 is YDEGEE. The CDR3 runs 15 residues. Trimming shortened V by 2 bases and J by 12 bases, and 21 bases separated the two germline ends. The CDR3 region is CASSFRAPLTGGQFF. The CDR3 region has the DNA TGTGCCAGCAGCTTCCGGGCCCCCCTCACCGGGGGGCAGTTCTTC.

The chain recombines TRBV5-4 with TRBJ2-3, with 13 bases aligning to TRBD2. The V and J ends lost 0 bases and 5 bases, in that order; junction bases with no gene match: 3. This CDR3 has 16 amino acids. CDR1 and CDR2 from the germline V gene are SGHNT and YYREEE (reference sequence). The CDR3: CASSLGLAGGEDTQYF. Written as DNA, the CDR3 is TGTGCCAGCAGCTTGGGACTAGCGGGAGGAGAAGATACGCAGTATTTT.

This rearrangement joins TRBV5-5 to TRBJ2-5; D gene ambiguous. This CDR3 has 14 residues. V gave up 0 bases and J gave up 4 bases, with 10 bases separating them. Germline CDR1 and CDR2: SGHKS and YYEKEE (reference sequence). CDR3 protein: CASSLVGRPETQYF. For the CDR3, the DNA is TGTGCCAGCAGCTTGGTAGGCAGGCCAGAGACCCAGTACTTC. The full variable domain, completed using reference TRBV5-5 and TRBJ2-5, is DAGVTQSPTHLIKTRGQQVTLRCSPISGHKSVSWYQQVLGQGPQFIFQYYEKEERGRGNFPDRFSARQFPNYSSELNVNALLLGDSALYLCASSLVGRPETQYFGPGTRLLVL.